This T cell receptor beta chain is from a study of memory CD4+ T cells and cytomegalovirus serostatus. Germline V CDR1 and CDR2: SNHLY, FYNNEI. V gave up 5 bases and J gave up 6 bases, with 22 bases separating them. The CDR3 runs 17 residues. The sort gate was single viable CD3+CD4+CD8-CD45RO+ cells for memory CD4+ T cells. Libraries were prepared by immunoSEQ multiplex PCR; TCRdb keeps only in-frame clonotypes and omits some of them. The sample includes 40,000 to 50,000 clones, roughly three quarters of them seen just once. This receptor was obtained from an adult in good health and CMV-seronegative. Input material: memory CD4+ T cells from blood. The rearrangement joins TRBV2 to TRBJ1-4, with D maybe TRBD1 (6 bases). CDR3 amino acids: CASSTGTNVAPYEKLFF. The CDR3 DNA follows: TGTGCCAGCAGTACCGGGACAAACGTCGCGCCGTATGAAAAACTGTTTTTT.